This TCR beta chain was found in a study of blood T cell repertoires in COVID-19. Study-wide background: Sources were T cells, B-cell-depleted T cells, or PBMCs; the material itself was cDNA or gDNA.

Data came from immunoSEQ multiplex PCR; TCRdb stores just in-frame clones and leaves some out. Of roughly 70,000 clones in the sample, roughly 70% were seen once. CDR3 length: 14 amino acids. Losses at the gene ends were 5 bases for V and 6 bases for J; bases not matched to a gene: 7. Germline loops: CDR1 PRHDT, CDR2 FYEKMQ (reference sequence). The TCR originated in a man between 70 and 80 years old with acute or convalescent COVID-19. The specimen was peripheral blood. V usage is TRBV13 and J usage is TRBJ2-1; TRBD2 agrees at 7 bases. For the CDR3, the DNA is TGTGCCAGCAGCAACCGGGACTACCGCAATGAGCAGTTCTTC. This encodes CASSNRDYRNEQFF.